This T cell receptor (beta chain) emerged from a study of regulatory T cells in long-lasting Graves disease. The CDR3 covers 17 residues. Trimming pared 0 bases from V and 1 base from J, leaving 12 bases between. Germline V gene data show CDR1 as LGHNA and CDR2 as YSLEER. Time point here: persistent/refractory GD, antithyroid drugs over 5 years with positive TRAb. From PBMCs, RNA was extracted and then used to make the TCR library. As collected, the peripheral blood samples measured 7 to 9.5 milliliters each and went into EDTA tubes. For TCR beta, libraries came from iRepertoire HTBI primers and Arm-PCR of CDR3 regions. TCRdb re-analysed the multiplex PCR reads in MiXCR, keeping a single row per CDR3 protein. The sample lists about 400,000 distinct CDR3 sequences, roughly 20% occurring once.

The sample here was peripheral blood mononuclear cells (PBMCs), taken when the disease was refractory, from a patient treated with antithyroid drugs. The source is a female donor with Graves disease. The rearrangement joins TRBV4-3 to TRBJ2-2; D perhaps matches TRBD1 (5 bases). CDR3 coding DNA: TGCGCCAGCAGCCAAGATATGGCAGGGATGAACACCGGGGAGCTGTTTTTT. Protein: CASSQDMAGMNTGELFF.